The T cell receptor (beta chain) under discussion was sequenced for a study of CD8 T cells in ankylosing spondylitis. The study's findings and limits: Reportedly, matched ankylosing spondylitis synovial fluid was significantly enriched for disease-linked clones. CD8+ by phenotype, disease-linked clones were relatively rare in peripheral blood. Characteristic of ankylosing spondylitis blood, it appeared, was a TCR beta motif comprising fewer than 10 highly homologous variants.

With molecular barcodes, quantitative 5'-RACE was used to make the TCR beta libraries. In TCRdb, the 5' RACE reads were re-called with MiXCR into one record per CDR3 protein. The sample contains 670,000 or so distinct CDR3 sequences, 15% to 20% of which appear only once. V was cut by 3 bases and J by 6 bases, with 11 bases left in between. The CDR3 length is 13 residues. Notes on this clonotype: Its antigen is still unknown.

Source material: blood, either unsorted or a sorted T cell fraction (not recorded which). This rearrangement joins TRBV12-3 or TRBV12-4 to TRBJ1-1; weak D call: TRBD1 (5 bases). The TCR was taken from a male donor with ankylosing spondylitis. Here the CDR3 reads CASSFVGEAEAFF. CDR3 bases: TGTGCCAGCAGTTTTGTGGGGGAGGCTGAAGCTTTCTTT.